This is a list of T cell receptor beta chains from one sample in a study of shared clonotypes between healthy human individuals. Profiled with immunoSEQ multiplex PCR; TCRdb holds only in-frame clones, not every one. The sample yields 450,000 to 500,000 clones, approximately 80% seen once. The material sequenced was PBMCs. These receptors originate from a woman between 35 and 50 years old in good health. Some clones in this sample may be carry-over from other donors' samples. Both conserved end residues are part of each CDR3. Each record gives: V gene, clone size, J gene, D gene, CDR3 protein, CDR3 DNA. D genes are given only for firm matches. Only part of the rows carry a size: once, few, many, or a class if the clone is expanded.

V gene: TRBV10-3
clone size: -
J gene: TRBJ2-1
D gene: -
CDR3 protein: CAISELPSIGDEQFF
CDR3 DNA: TGTGCCATCAGTGAGCTTCCTAGCATTGGCGATGAGCAGTTCTTC

V gene: TRBV5-1
clone size: -
J gene: TRBJ1-5
D gene: -
CDR3 protein: CASSLAGEQPQHF
CDR3 DNA: TGCGCCAGCAGCTTGGCCGGGGAACAGCCCCAGCATTTT

V gene: TRBV19
clone size: -
J gene: TRBJ2-1
D gene: TRBD2
CDR3 protein: CASSIRLLTGLGEQFF
CDR3 DNA: TGTGCCAGTAGTATTCGACTTTTAACCGGACTAGGTGAGCAGTTCTTC

V gene: TRBV29-1
clone size: -
J gene: TRBJ2-1
D gene: TRBD2
CDR3 protein: CSAGLAEYNEQFF
CDR3 DNA: TGCAGCGCTGGCCTAGCGGAGTACAATGAGCAGTTCTTC

V gene: TRBV15
clone size: -
J gene: TRBJ2-7
D gene: TRBD1
CDR3 protein: CATSRGLPGQGGGEQYF
CDR3 DNA: TGTGCCACCAGCAGAGGTCTCCCGGGACAGGGGGGCGGCGAGCAGTACTTC

V gene: TRBV7-8
clone size: -
J gene: TRBJ2-1
D gene: -
CDR3 protein: CASRTLGSYNEQFF
CDR3 DNA: TGTGCCAGCAGAACGTTGGGGTCCTACAATGAGCAGTTCTTC

V gene: TRBV6-1
clone size: -
J gene: TRBJ2-7
D gene: -
CDR3 protein: CASRTKGVYEQYF
CDR3 DNA: TGTGCCAGCAGAACTAAGGGGGTCTACGAGCAGTACTTC

V gene: TRBV15
clone size: -
J gene: TRBJ2-7
D gene: TRBD1
CDR3 protein: CATSRDLTGGVYEQYF
CDR3 DNA: TGTGCCACCAGCAGAGATTTAACAGGGGGCGTTTACGAGCAGTACTTC

V gene: TRBV6-8
clone size: once
J gene: TRBJ2-7
D gene: TRBD1
CDR3 protein: CASMPLNIVRGQKCEQYF
CDR3 DNA: TGTGCCAGCATGCCCCTCAATATAGTCAGGGGGCAGAAGTGCGAGCAGTACTTC

V gene: TRBV27
clone size: -
J gene: TRBJ1-1
D gene: -
CDR3 protein: CASSFRPLTEAFF
CDR3 DNA: TGTGCCAGCAGTTTTAGGCCACTCACTGAAGCTTTCTTT

V gene: TRBV7-9
clone size: -
J gene: TRBJ2-2
D gene: TRBD2
CDR3 protein: CASSHSGIANTGELFF
CDR3 DNA: TGTGCCAGCAGCCATAGCGGGATCGCGAACACCGGGGAGCTGTTTTTT

V gene: TRBV2
clone size: -
J gene: TRBJ1-1
D gene: TRBD1
CDR3 protein: CASSVWRTGGTEAFF
CDR3 DNA: TGTGCCAGCAGTGTTTGGAGGACAGGGGGCACTGAAGCTTTCTTT

V gene: TRBV5-1
clone size: -
J gene: TRBJ1-2
D gene: -
CDR3 protein: CASSFRRGSDYGYTF
CDR3 DNA: TGCGCCAGCAGCTTCCGGAGGGGTTCGGACTATGGCTACACCTTC

V gene: TRBV5-6
clone size: once
J gene: TRBJ2-6
D gene: -
CDR3 protein: CASSFNWGGANVLTF
CDR3 DNA: TGTGCCAGCAGCTTTAATTGGGGCGGGGCCAACGTCCTGACTTTC

V gene: TRBV28
clone size: -
J gene: TRBJ1-4
D gene: TRBD1
CDR3 protein: CASTPGGVEKLFF
CDR3 DNA: TGTGCCAGCACCCCAGGGGGGGTCGAAAAACTGTTTTTT

V gene: TRBV28
clone size: -
J gene: TRBJ2-5
D gene: TRBD1
CDR3 protein: CASSLGAQGQQYF
CDR3 DNA: TGTGCCAGCAGTTTAGGGGCACAGGGGCAACAGTACTTC

V gene: TRBV7-9
clone size: -
J gene: TRBJ1-1
D gene: -
CDR3 protein: CASRSFGGGGYTEAFF
CDR3 DNA: TGTGCCAGCAGGTCTTTCGGAGGAGGCGGCTACACTGAAGCTTTCTTT